This TCR beta chain was recovered during a study of T cell repertoires in cytomegalovirus infection. The overall study: The public TCR beta signatures pointed to both CMV infection and matching HLA type. General study points: The response measured ex vivo was dominated by TCR beta clonotypes (HLA-C-restricted and CMV-specific). Carriers of CMV plus the relevant HLA were identified by cumulative public TCR beta family frequency.

The CDR3 extends over 16 amino acids. The germline CDR1 and CDR2 sequences are DFQATT and SNEGSKA (reference sequence). V gave up 5 bases and J gave up 2 bases; unmatched junction bases: 8. The sample holds one count of this clonotype. Its antigen is still unknown. TCRdb independently ran MiXCR on the reads; one entry per CDR3 protein. This table has roughly 500,000 distinct CDR3 sequences, roughly 10% appearing once. Sequences were obtained from PBMCs. This sequence joins TRBV20-1 and TRBJ2-3, with 12 bases lining up with TRBD2. The sequence was collected from a human donor in good health (CMV status not recorded). Some clones in this sample may be carry-over from other donors' samples. CDR3 sequence (DNA): TGCAGTGCTCCGGGAGGACTAGCGGGAACCACAGATACGCAGTATTTT. Translation gives CSAPGGLAGTTDTQYF.